This T cell receptor (beta chain) was documented in a study of blood T cells in healthy people across ages. PBMCs were isolated at a quantity of at least 6 million per sample. Primers used in a second PCR of roughly 7 to 11 cycles were a sample-barcoded 5' primer and a J-beta primer mix. Researchers report that a template-switch adaptor with 12 random nucleotides tagged each cDNA molecule. TCRdb ran MiXCR on the 5' RACE reads and lists one entry per CDR3 protein. Here the sample spans approximately 580,000 distinct CDR3 sequences, under 30% being singletons. These data are also associated with another study on T cells of mothers and their children. According to that study: The extracted RNA was employed in its entirety for cDNA synthesis, at roughly 1.4 ug per 15 ul. Random nucleotides (2-4) and sample barcodes were added by the M1S primer used in the second PCR.

The sequenced sample consisted of blood. The clonotype comes from a boy younger than 18 in good health.

The CDR3 spells CASSERNGADYNEQFF. The CDR3 DNA follows: TGTGCCAGCAGTGAACGAAACGGAGCAGACTACAATGAGCAGTTCTTC. V gene TRBV6-1 combines with J gene TRBJ2-1; no definite D call. CDR1 and CDR2 from the germline V gene are MNHNS and SASEGT. This CDR3 contains 16 residues. V was pared by 2 bases and J by 3 bases, with 14 bases between.